Listed below are T cell receptor beta chains from one sample, sequenced in a study of early T cells in non-severe SARS-CoV-2 infection. One entry per CDR3 protein results from TCRdb running MiXCR on the 5' RACE reads. The data show around 52,000 distinct CDR3 sequences, 6.2% seen once. The sequenced sample was whole blood. Receptors originate from an adult who was a healthcare worker with PCR-confirmed SARS-CoV-2 infection or an uninfected control (not recorded which). CDR3s include the opening cysteine and the closing phenylalanine or tryptophan. D genes are given only for firm matches. Not every row has a clone size; where given, it reads once, few, many or a size class.

D: -; size: many; V: TRBV7-2; J: TRBJ2-3; DNA: TGTGCCAGCAGCTTAGCGGGTATTAGCACAGATACGCAGTATTTT; CDR3: CASSLAGISTDTQYF
D: -; size: -; V: TRBV20-1; J: TRBJ2-7; DNA: TGCAGTGCCCTAACTTTGACAGGGAGGAACGAGCAGTACTTC; CDR3: CSALTLTGRNEQYF
D: -; size: -; V: TRBV4-3; J: TRBJ2-1; DNA: TGCGCCAGCAGCCAAAATAAAGATGGGTTTCGATCGAAGTCCTACAATGAGCAGTTCTTC; CDR3: CASSQNKDGFRSKSYNEQFF
D: -; size: many; V: TRBV6-5; J: TRBJ2-7; DNA: TGTGCCAGCAGTTACGGGGTCCGTTCCTACGAGCAGTACTTC; CDR3: CASSYGVRSYEQYF
D: TRBD2; size: few; V: TRBV12-3/TRBV12-4; J: TRBJ2-3; DNA: TGTGCCAGCAGCTCCCCGGGACTAGCGGGTCGCACAGATACGCAGTATTTT; CDR3: CASSSPGLAGRTDTQYF
D: -; size: many; V: TRBV7-9; J: TRBJ2-7; DNA: TGTGCCAGCAGCGCGGCGGTGGGGACCACCTACGAGCAGTACTTC; CDR3: CASSAAVGTTYEQYF
D: -; size: many; V: TRBV5-4; J: TRBJ1-6; DNA: TGTGCCAGCAGCTTGGGGCCGGACTCACCCCTCCACTTT; CDR3: CASSLGPDSPLHF
D: -; size: -; V: TRBV18; J: TRBJ1-1; DNA: TGTGCCAGCTCACCACAGGTGGGAGAGCAGACTGAAGCTTTCTTT; CDR3: CASSPQVGEQTEAFF
D: TRBD2; size: many; V: TRBV7-2; J: TRBJ2-3; DNA: TGTGCCAGCAGCTTAGAGGGGACTAGCGCAGATACGCAGTATTTT; CDR3: CASSLEGTSADTQYF
D: -; size: many; V: TRBV4-3; J: TRBJ2-7; DNA: TGCGCCAGCAGCCAGTGGGACCGAACCTACGAGCAGTACTTC; CDR3: CASSQWDRTYEQYF
D: TRBD2; size: many; V: TRBV7-7; J: TRBJ2-5; DNA: TGTGCTAGCAGCTTAGCGGGTGGTGAGACCCAGTACTTC; CDR3: CASSLAGGETQYF
D: TRBD1; size: -; V: TRBV20-1; J: TRBJ1-2; DNA: TGCAGTGCGCCACGACAGGGTAGTAACTATGGCTACACCTTC; CDR3: CSAPRQGSNYGYTF
D: TRBD1; size: many; V: TRBV7-2; J: TRBJ1-6; DNA: TGTGCCAGCAGCTTGGGACAGGGATTAAGTTCACCCCTCCACTTT; CDR3: CASSLGQGLSSPLHF
D: -; size: many; V: TRBV19; J: TRBJ1-5; DNA: TGTGCCAGTAGTATCCTGCAGGGTGGCAATCAGCCCCAGCATTTT; CDR3: CASSILQGGNQPQHF
D: -; size: many; V: TRBV20-1; J: TRBJ2-7; DNA: TGCAGTGCTAGAGCAGGACTACGGATCTACGAGCAGTACTTC; CDR3: CSARAGLRIYEQYF
D: -; size: few; V: TRBV12-3/TRBV12-4; J: TRBJ2-2; DNA: TGTGCCAGCAGGCTATTAGACACCGGGGAGCTGTTTTTT; CDR3: CASRLLDTGELFF
D: TRBD1; size: many; V: TRBV6-2/TRBV6-3; J: TRBJ1-2; DNA: TGTGCCAGCACCTACCGGGGGACAGTTTATGGCTACACCTTC; CDR3: CASTYRGTVYGYTF
D: -; size: few; V: TRBV2; J: TRBJ1-4; DNA: TGTGCCAGCTGTTTGGAGCCCCGGGGTGAAAAACTGTTTTTT; CDR3: CASCLEPRGEKLFF
D: -; size: many; V: TRBV6-5; J: TRBJ2-3; DNA: TGTGCCAGCAGTTACGGGGGCCTCGGCACAGATACGCAGTATTTT; CDR3: CASSYGGLGTDTQYF
D: -; size: medium-sized; V: TRBV5-1; J: TRBJ2-5; DNA: TGCGCCAGCAGCCCCCGACCGACAGCTTCGGGGGAGACCCAGTACTTC; CDR3: CASSPRPTASGETQYF
D: -; size: many; V: TRBV6-1; J: TRBJ2-6; DNA: TGTGCCAGCAGTGGATTATCTGGGGCCAACGTCCTGACTTTC; CDR3: CASSGLSGANVLTF
D: TRBD2; size: many; V: TRBV6-1; J: TRBJ2-3; DNA: TGTGCCAGCAGTGCTACTAGCGGGGGGCCTACAGATACGCAGTATTTT; CDR3: CASSATSGGPTDTQYF
D: -; size: many; V: TRBV7-9; J: TRBJ2-1; DNA: TGTGCCAGCAGCCCCTGGGGGGCGAACAATGAGCAGTTCTTC; CDR3: CASSPWGANNEQFF
D: -; size: few; V: TRBV7-9; J: TRBJ1-6; DNA: TGTGCCAGCAGCTCAGACACACCGAATTCACCCCTCCACTTT; CDR3: CASSSDTPNSPLHF